The 29 T cell receptor beta chains below all came from one sample that was sequenced in a study of blood T cell repertoires in COVID-19. Repertoires were generated with immunoSEQ multiplex PCR, while TCRdb's copy carries only in-frame clones and drops some. The sample consists of 200,000 to 300,000 clones, around four fifths of them appearing once. The specimen sequenced was peripheral blood. These receptors were taken from a man aged 30 to 39 who had recovered from COVID-19.

J is TRBJ1-1 and V is TRBV10-2, with D perhaps matching TRBD1 (6 bases). This CDR3 has 17 amino acids. Trimming took off 6 bases at V and 5 bases at J, with 25 bases between the two ends. CDR1 is WSHSY and CDR2 is SAAADI in the germline V gene. CDR3 protein: CASREGSDQGLRTEAFF. The CDR3 region has the DNA TGCGCCAGCAGAGAAGGTTCGGACCAGGGGTTACGGACTGAAGCTTTCTTT.

The chain uses TRBV2 and TRBJ2-5; 8 nucleotides agree with TRBD1. Losses at the gene ends were 9 bases for V and 4 bases for J; bases not matched to a gene: 10. This CDR3 has 14 residues. From germline, CDR1 is SNHLY and CDR2 FYNNEI. The chain's CDR3 is CASRTGYVSETQYF. In nucleotides, the CDR3 is TGTGCCAGTAGGACAGGGTACGTCTCAGAGACCCAGTACTTC.

The gene calls are TRBV6-5 and TRBJ1-5; tentative D call: TRBD1 (6 bases). The germline CDR1 and CDR2 sequences are MNHEY and SVGAGI. The V gene lost 6 bases and the J gene lost 3 bases, with 12 bases spanning the gap. The CDR3 runs to 14 residues. The CDR3 DNA reads TGTGCCAGCAGCAGAGGACAGCACAATCAGCCCCAGCATTTT. Its protein product is CASSRGQHNQPQHF.

The genes are TRBV27 and TRBJ1-2; TRBD1 matches 8 bases. This CDR3 has 15 amino acids. The trim removed 5 bases at V and 8 bases at J, leaving 13 bases unmatched. Germline V gene lookup returns CDR1 MNHEY and CDR2 SMNVEV (reference sequence). The CDR3 nucleotides are TGTGCCAGCAGTCCTTCCTCCCGACAGGGGATGGGCTACACCTTC. It encodes CASSPSSRQGMGYTF.

The J gene is TRBJ2-3, the V gene TRBV7-2; TRBD2 matches at 10 bases. The CDR3 runs to 14 residues. The germline V gene encodes CDR1 SGHTA and CDR2 FQGNSA. V dropped 5 bases and J dropped 5; count of bases not matched to a gene: 4. Here the CDR3 DNA reads TGTGCCAGCAGCGCCGGACTAGCGGTAGATACGCAGTATTTT. It translates to CASSAGLAVDTQYF.

This clone has at least ten counts. The chain carries TRBV7-9 and TRBJ1-1; D unclear. The CDR3 loop spans 13 amino acids. The germline V gene has CDR1 SEHNR and CDR2 FQNEAQ (reference sequence). The V and J ends lost 3 bases and 3 bases respectively, with 8 bases between them. The CDR3 sequence is CASSFFADTEAFF. CDR3 nucleotides: TGTGCCAGCAGCTTCTTCGCGGACACTGAAGCTTTCTTT.

This clone was detected only once. CDR3 sequence reads: CASSPGTAYNSPLHF. CDR3 nucleotide sequence: TGTGCCAGTAGCCCAGGGACAGCGTATAATTCACCCCTCCACTTT. The rearrangement links TRBV19 to TRBJ1-6, with TRBD1 matching over 7 bases. The trim removed 6 bases at V and 4 bases at J, leaving 6 bases unmatched. Germline loops: CDR1 LNHDA, CDR2 SQIVND (reference sequence). The CDR3 has 15 residues.

The gene calls are TRBV2 and TRBJ1-3; weak D call: TRBD1 (5 bases). V was shortened by 3 bases and J by 11 bases, with 20 bases between the two germline ends. CDR1 SNHLY and CDR2 FYNNEI come from the germline V gene. The CDR3 covers 15 residues. Written as DNA, the CDR3 is TGTGCCAGCAGTGAGAGACTGACAGCCCGGAACGCCATATATTTT. Translating gives CASSERLTARNAIYF.

The rearrangement links TRBV19 to TRBJ1-1, with D perhaps matching TRBD1 (5 bases). Per the germline V gene, CDR1 is LNHDA and CDR2 is SQIVND (reference sequence). V shed 5 bases and J shed 11 bases, with 18 bases lying between them. The CDR3 is 13 residues long. The DNA for the CDR3 is TGTGCCAGTAGTTCAGGGCCTCTTCCAGGGGCTTTCTTT. Translation: CASSSGPLPGAFF. The full variable domain, completed using reference TRBV19 and TRBJ1-1, is DGGITQSPKYLFRKEGQNVTLSCEQNLNHDAMYWYRQDPGQGLRLIYYSQIVNDFQKGDIAEGYSVSREKKESFPLTVTSAQKNPTAFYLCASSSGPLPGAFFGQGTRLTVV.

V gene TRBV5-1 combines with J gene TRBJ1-3; D is unresolved. CDR3 length: 15 amino acids. Trimming cost V 4 bases and J 0 bases, with 11 bases left between them. Germline CDR1 and CDR2: SGHRS and YFSETQ. The CDR3 bases are TGCGCCAGCAGCCCGGGGAGGAGCTCTGGAAACACCATATATTTT. It translates to CASSPGRSSGNTIYF.

This sequence joins TRBV7-9 and TRBJ2-2; possibly TRBD2 for D (6 bases). V lost 6 bases, J lost 3 bases, and 20 bases lay in between. CDR3 length: 17 amino acids. The germline V gene has CDR1 SEHNR and CDR2 FQNEAQ (reference sequence). CDR3 DNA sequence: TGTGCCAGCAGGCAAACGTCGGGGGTCCGCGACACCGGGGAGCTGTTTTTT. Translation gives CASRQTSGVRDTGELFF.

The rearrangement joins TRBV6-4 to TRBJ1-2; TRBD1 is a possible D gene (6 bases). This CDR3 region has 15 residues. The ends were cut back, 3 bases at V and 1 base at J, with 12 bases in the middle. Germline CDR1 and CDR2: MRHNA and SNTAGT. CDR3 sequence (DNA): TGTGCCAGCAGTGAGGGACAACGACTTAACTATGGCTACACCTTC. Amino acids: CASSEGQRLNYGYTF.

The rearrangement links TRBV5-1 to TRBJ1-6; 8 bases are shared with TRBD1. The CDR3 length is 14 residues. Germline-derived CDR1 and CDR2 are SGHRS and YFSETQ. With V trimmed by 4 bases and J by 7 bases, 4 bases remained unmatched. CDR3 DNA sequence: TGCGCCAGCAGCCGGGGACAGGAGAATTCACCCCTCCACTTT. It specifies CASSRGQENSPLHF.

The V and J genes are TRBV6-5 and TRBJ1-5; 7 bases are shared with TRBD1. With 5 bases clipped from V and 2 bases from J, the junction kept 6 bases outside the gene matches. CDR1 MNHEY and CDR2 SVGAGI come from the germline V gene. The CDR3 spans 15 residues. The chain's CDR3 is CASSPDRSGNQPQHF. CDR3 in DNA: TGTGCCAGCAGTCCGGACAGGAGTGGCAATCAGCCCCAGCATTTT.

This clone has only a few counts. The chain uses TRBV7-6 and TRBJ2-5; 10 nucleotides agree with TRBD2. Germline-derived CDR1 and CDR2 are SGHVS and FNYEAQ. The CDR3 contains 15 residues. With V trimmed by 8 bases and J by 9 bases, 15 bases remained unmatched. The CDR3 DNA follows: TGTGCCAGCGCATTCGGGAGCGGGGGGGCGAGTGCCCAGTACTTC. It specifies CASAFGSGGASAQYF. Combining the CDR3 with reference TRBV7-6 and TRBJ2-5 gives the whole variable domain GAGVSQSPRYKVTKRGQDVALRCDPISGHVSLYWYRQALGQGPEFLTYFNYEAQQDKSGLPNDRFSAERPEGSISTLTIQRTEQRDSAMYRCASAFGSGGASAQYFGPGTRLLVL.

The rearrangement joins TRBV2 to TRBJ1-5, with 7 bases aligning to TRBD1. The junction had 9 bases not matched to a gene; V was cut back by 8 bases and J by 5 bases. The germline CDR1 and CDR2 sequences are SNHLY and FYNNEI. The CDR3 extends over 14 amino acids. CDR3 nucleotides: TGTGCCAGCGGGGCAGGGGGGTCTTATCAGCCCCAGCATTTT. This codes for CASGAGGSYQPQHF.

The chain recombines TRBV2 with TRBJ2-5; no clear D gene. V was shortened by 7 bases and J by 4 bases, with 19 bases between the two germline ends. Germline V lookup: CDR1 SNHLY, CDR2 FYNNEI. The CDR3 has 15 residues. CDR3 sequence (DNA): TGTGCCAGCACTTTAACCCCTGCGGTCGGAGAGACCCAGTACTTC. Its translation: CASTLTPAVGETQYF.

The chain uses TRBV25-1 and TRBJ1-6; D ambiguous. The CDR3 sequence is 14 residues long. Germline-derived CDR1 and CDR2 are MGHDK and SYGVNS. V shed 5 bases and J shed 6 bases, with 11 bases lying between them. CDR3 amino acids: CASSLGGPNSPLHF. The CDR3 DNA reads as TGTGCCAGCAGTTTGGGCGGGCCTAATTCACCCCTCCACTTT.

This clone was seen only once. The genes are TRBV5-6 and TRBJ1-2, with D possibly TRBD1 on 5 matching bases. Germline CDR1 and CDR2: SGHDT and YYEEEE. The CDR3 is made up of 16 amino acids. The V end lost 0 bases, the J end lost 5 bases, and 17 bases lay between the germline ends. This chain's CDR3 is CASSLGGTRQTYGYTF. The CDR3 DNA follows: TGTGCCAGCAGCTTGGGGGGGACTCGACAGACATATGGCTACACCTTC. Filled out from reference TRBV5-6 and TRBJ1-2, the complete variable domain reads DAGVTQSPTHLIKTRGQQVTLRCSPKSGHDTVSWYQQALGQGPQFIFQYYEEEERQRGNFPDRFSGHQFPNYSSELNVNALLLGDSALYLCASSLGGTRQTYGYTFGSGTRLTVV.

CDR3 DNA sequence: TGCGCCAGCACCTCGGGGGCAACTAATGAAAAACTGTTTTTT. Its translation: CASTSGATNEKLFF. V usage is TRBV5-1 and J usage is TRBJ1-4, with D perhaps TRBD1 (5 bases). The CDR3 extends over 14 amino acids. Germline lookup yields CDR1 SGHRS and CDR2 YFSETQ. Trimming took 6 bases from V and 0 from J, leaving 9 bases between them.

This chain joins TRBV4-1 and TRBJ2-3, with TRBD2 matching over 11 bases. V lost 0 bases to trimming and J lost 1 base; unmatched junction nucleotides: 12. CDR1 is MGHRA, CDR2 YSYEKL, per germline. The CDR3 contains 20 residues. The CDR3 loop is CASSQDKVAGGSTRTDTQYF. The CDR3 nucleotides read TGCGCCAGCAGCCAAGATAAAGTAGCGGGGGGGTCCACCCGCACAGATACGCAGTATTTT.

CDR3 DNA: TGTGCCAGCAGCCGAGCCGGGACAGCCTACGAGCAGTACGTC. It codes for CASSRAGTAYEQYV. This sequence joins TRBV28 and TRBJ2-7; 7 bases align to TRBD1. The CDR3 totals 14 residues. Germline V gene data show CDR1 as MDHEN and CDR2 as SYDVKM. V lost 6 bases, J lost 2 bases, and 7 bases stayed unmatched.

The chain uses TRBV5-1 and TRBJ2-5; 12 positions match TRBD2. The trim removed 2 bases at V and 5 bases at J, leaving 1 base unmatched. This CDR3 is built from 14 residues. CDR1 is SGHRS, CDR2 YFSETQ, per germline. CDR3 sequence: CASSFGTSGETQYF. In DNA form, the CDR3 reads TGCGCCAGCAGCTTCGGGACTAGCGGGGAGACCCAGTACTTC.

The CDR3: CASTLGAMYQPQHF. CDR3 coding DNA: TGTGCCAGCACCCTTGGGGCTATGTATCAGCCCCAGCATTTT. J is TRBJ1-5 and V is TRBV28, with a possible D match to TRBD1 (5 bases). This CDR3 is built from 14 residues. Per the germline V gene, CDR1 is MDHEN and CDR2 is SYDVKM. Trimming removed 7 bases at V and 5 bases at J, with 15 bases between.

This chain uses TRBV7-2 with TRBJ1-4; D not resolved. CDR1 SGHTA and CDR2 FQGNSA come from the germline V gene. V dropped 3 bases and J dropped 4 bases, with 9 bases sitting between them. CDR3 size: 14 residues. The CDR3: CASSFGGNNEKLFF. CDR3 in DNA: TGTGCCAGCAGCTTCGGAGGGAATAATGAAAAACTGTTTTTT.

V gene TRBV11-2 combines with J gene TRBJ1-6; D gene ambiguous. Between the trimmed V and J ends, which lost 1 base and 3 bases, there was a span of 19 bases. The CDR3 is made up of 19 amino acids. CDR1 SGHAT and CDR2 FQNNGV come from the germline V gene. Here the CDR3 reads CASSLGRGGRANYNSPLHF. In DNA form, the CDR3 reads TGTGCCAGCAGCTTAGGGCGGGGAGGCCGGGCTAACTATAATTCACCCCTCCACTTT.

The gene calls are TRBV29-1 and TRBJ2-5, with D perhaps TRBD2 (6 bases). V dropped 4 bases and J dropped 2 bases, with 11 bases sitting between them. CDR1 is SQVTM, CDR2 ANQGSEA, per germline. The CDR3 has 13 amino acids. For the CDR3, the DNA is TGCAGCGTTGGGACTATCAATCAAGAGACCCAGTACTTC. This gives the protein CSVGTINQETQYF.

The V gene is TRBV2, the J gene TRBJ2-7, with 8 bases matching TRBD1. The germline V gene encodes CDR1 SNHLY and CDR2 FYNNEI. V shed 3 bases, J shed 4 bases, and the junction held 5 bases outside the gene matches. The CDR3 is 14 residues long. The CDR3 DNA reads TGTGCCAGCAGTGATTCGCAGGGGGCTTACGAGCAGTACTTC. Amino acids: CASSDSQGAYEQYF.

This sequence joins TRBV7-2 and TRBJ2-3; TRBD1 matches at 9 bases. Losses at the gene ends were 6 bases for V and 5 bases for J; bases not matched to a gene: 9. Looked up from germline, CDR1 is SGHTA and CDR2 is FQGNSA. The CDR3 is 15 amino acids. CDR3 nucleotide sequence: TGTGCCAGCAGGCCCGGGACAGGGTTCAGAGATACGCAGTATTTT. It specifies CASRPGTGFRDTQYF.